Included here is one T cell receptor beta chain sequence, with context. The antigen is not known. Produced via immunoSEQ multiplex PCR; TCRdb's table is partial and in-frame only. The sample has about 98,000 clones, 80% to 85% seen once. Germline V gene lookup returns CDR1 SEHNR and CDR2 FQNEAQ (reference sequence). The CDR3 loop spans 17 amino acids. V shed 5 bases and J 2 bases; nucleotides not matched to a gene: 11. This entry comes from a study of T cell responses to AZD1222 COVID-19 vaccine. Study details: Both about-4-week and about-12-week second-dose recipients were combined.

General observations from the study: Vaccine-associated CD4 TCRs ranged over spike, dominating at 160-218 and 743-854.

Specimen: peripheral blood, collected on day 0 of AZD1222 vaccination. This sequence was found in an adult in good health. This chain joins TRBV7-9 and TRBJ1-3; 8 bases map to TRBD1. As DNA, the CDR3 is TGTGCCAGCAGCCCGACTGTGACAGGGGTTGCTGGAAACACCATATATTTT. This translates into CASSPTVTGVAGNTIYF.